This is a list of T cell receptor beta chains from one sample in a study of shared clonotypes between healthy human individuals. The data were produced by immunoSEQ multiplex PCR, yet TCRdb's version contains in-frame clones alone and is incomplete. The repertoire holds about 2.4 million clones, with 93% as singletons. The sample comprised naive CD4+ T cells from PBMCs. Receptor source: a man younger than 35 in good health. Some clones in this sample may be carry-over from other donors' samples. Each CDR3 is given with its conserved first and last residue. Fields, in order: CDR3 protein, CDR3 DNA, J gene, clone size, V gene, D gene. D genes are given only for firm matches. Clone size is not always given. Where it is, it says once, few, many or a class for expanded clones.

CASRANIGNTGELFF,TGTGCCAGCAGAGCAAACATCGGCAACACCGGGGAGCTGTTTTTT,TRBJ2-2,once,TRBV6-1,NA
CASSPNQPQHF,TGTGCCAGCAGCCCGAATCAGCCCCAGCATTTT,TRBJ1-5,few,TRBV28,NA
CATSLGEAETQYF,TGCGCCACTAGCCTAGGGGAGGCAGAGACCCAGTACTTC,TRBJ2-5,once,TRBV5-1,NA
CASSLERGPTNEKLFF,TGCGCCAGCAGCTTGGAACGGGGCCCGACTAATGAAAAACTGTTTTTT,TRBJ1-4,NA,TRBV5-1,NA
CASSLDGHRTDTQYF,TGTGCCAGCAGCTTGGACGGTCACCGCACAGATACGCAGTATTTT,TRBJ2-3,NA,TRBV7-2,NA
CASSQLPVGGPSNTEAFF,TGCGCCAGCAGCCAATTACCGGTGGGAGGACCCTCAAACACTGAAGCTTTCTTT,TRBJ1-1,NA,TRBV4-1,NA
CASRGTSGWGDTQYF,TGTGCCAGCAGGGGGACTAGTGGGTGGGGAGATACGCAGTATTTT,TRBJ2-3,NA,TRBV6-6,TRBD2
CASRPTGMFAEAFF,TGTGCCAGCAGACCGACAGGGATGTTCGCCGAAGCTTTCTTT,TRBJ1-1,once,TRBV28,TRBD1
CASSYQGRKADYGYTF,TGTGCCAGCAGTTACCAGGGCCGAAAGGCCGACTATGGCTACACCTTC,TRBJ1-2,NA,TRBV6-6,NA
CASSIVGGTKETQYF,TGTGCCAGTAGTATAGTAGGTGGGACTAAAGAGACCCAGTACTTC,TRBJ2-5,NA,TRBV19,TRBD2
CASSRGTSGRANEQYF,TGTGCCAGCAGCCGAGGGACTAGCGGGAGGGCCAACGAGCAGTACTTC,TRBJ2-7,NA,TRBV11-2,TRBD2
CASSNRTSGGSYEQYF,TGTGCCAGCAGCAATAGGACTAGCGGGGGCTCCTACGAGCAGTACTTC,TRBJ2-7,NA,TRBV21-1,NA
CASLPGGGRGLTEAFF,TGTGCCAGCCTCCCGGGCGGGGGGCGCGGTCTCACTGAAGCTTTCTTT,TRBJ1-1,NA,TRBV28,NA
CASSLSGLINTEAFF,TGTGCCAGCAGTTTGTCGGGACTGATCAACACTGAAGCTTTCTTT,TRBJ1-1,NA,TRBV6-6,NA
CASSTPAALNTEAFF,TGTGCCAGCAGTACCCCGGCCGCGTTGAACACTGAAGCTTTCTTT,TRBJ1-1,NA,TRBV28,NA
CASSLGGSSSYEQYF,TGCGCCAGCAGCTTGGGGGGCAGCAGCTCCTACGAGCAGTACTTC,TRBJ2-7,NA,TRBV5-1,NA
CASSLFLAGSGANVLTF,TGTGCCAGCAGTTTATTTCTAGCGGGAAGTGGGGCCAACGTCCTGACTTTC,TRBJ2-6,NA,TRBV27,TRBD2
CASSQEALNTGELFF,TGCGCCAGCAGCCAAGAGGCCCTAAACACCGGGGAGCTGTTTTTT,TRBJ2-2,NA,TRBV4-3,NA
CASSSITSVLEQYF,TGTGCCAGCAGCTCTATAACTAGCGTTCTCGAGCAGTACTTC,TRBJ2-7,NA,TRBV5-5,TRBD2
CASSLRRLAENTDTQYF,TGTGCCAGCAGCTTAAGGAGACTAGCGGAAAACACAGATACGCAGTATTTT,TRBJ2-3,NA,TRBV9,TRBD2
CASSRGGAVEPQHF,TGTGCCAGCTCGCGAGGGGGGGCCGTGGAGCCCCAGCATTTT,TRBJ1-5,NA,TRBV18,NA
CASSPPRETQYF,TGTGCCAGCTCACCACCTCGAGAGACCCAGTACTTC,TRBJ2-5,NA,TRBV18,NA
CASSVALGQSSYNEQFF,TGTGCCAGCAGCGTAGCCCTCGGGCAGAGCTCCTACAATGAGCAGTTCTTC,TRBJ2-1,NA,TRBV9,NA
CASSEVVSGYEQYF,TGTGCCAGCAGTGAAGTCGTGTCGGGCTACGAGCAGTACTTC,TRBJ2-7,NA,TRBV6-1,NA
CASSRDRGPYEQYF,TGCGCCAGCTCCCGGGACAGGGGCCCCTACGAGCAGTACTTC,TRBJ2-7,NA,TRBV5-1,TRBD1
CASSPSGANVLTF,TGTGCCAGCAGCCCCTCTGGGGCCAACGTCCTGACTTTC,TRBJ2-6,few,TRBV27,NA
CATSRGSSYEQYF,TGTGCCACCAGCAGAGGTTCCTCCTACGAGCAGTACTTC,TRBJ2-7,NA,TRBV15,NA
CASSVGGLAPANEQFF,TGTGCCAGCAGCGTAGGGGGACTAGCGCCTGCCAATGAGCAGTTCTTC,TRBJ2-1,NA,TRBV9,TRBD2
CAISVRDNHGYTF,TGTGCCATCAGTGTCCGGGACAACCATGGCTACACCTTC,TRBJ1-2,once,TRBV10-3,NA